What follows are 5 T cell receptor beta chains derived from one specimen sequenced in a study of response to subunit inactivated influenza vaccine. TCRdb redid the calling of the RT-PCR reads with MiXCR, one entry per CDR3 protein. The profile shows some 480,000 distinct CDR3 sequences, over 9.5% of them singletons. Sequences were derived from PBMCs from blood, sampled about 6 weeks after vaccination. These receptors were collected from a man between 45 and 60 years old who received an inactivated influenza vaccine.

CDR3 amino acids: CASSSGTSGVNEQFF. As DNA, the CDR3 is TGTGCCAGCAGCTCAGGGACTAGCGGAGTAAATGAGCAGTTCTTC. V gene TRBV7-9 combines with J gene TRBJ2-1, with 11 positions matching TRBD2. The germline V gene has CDR1 SEHNR and CDR2 FQNEAQ (reference sequence). The junction had 6 bases not matched to a gene; V was cut back by 4 bases and J by 7 bases. The CDR3 loop spans 15 amino acids.

This clonotype appeared many times. V and J are TRBV12-3 or TRBV12-4 and TRBJ1-1; D gene unclear. The CDR3 has 12 residues. V lost 7 bases and J 0 bases, leaving 6 bases between the germline ends. The CDR3 bases are TGTGCCAGCAAAGGGATGAACACTGAAGCTTTCTTT. Translation: CASKGMNTEAFF.

This clonotype was observed a handful of times. The V and J genes are TRBV2 and TRBJ2-3; 8 nucleotides match TRBD1. Germline V gives CDR1 SNHLY, CDR2 FYNNEI. The CDR3 runs to 15 residues. With V trimmed by 9 bases and J by 5 bases, 13 bases remained unmatched. The CDR3 sequence: CASRQGAHTRDTQYF. In DNA form, the CDR3 reads TGTGCCAGTAGGCAGGGGGCACACACAAGAGATACGCAGTATTTT.

This clonotype was seen many times. The chain couples TRBV29-1 to TRBJ2-1, with 8 bases that match TRBD2. Germline CDR1 reads SQVTM; CDR2 reads ANQGSEA. V lost 4 bases and J lost 6; bases outside the gene matches: 8. The CDR3 loop spans 14 amino acids. The CDR3 loop reads CSVAGRGNGNEQFF. CDR3 coding DNA: TGCAGCGTTGCCGGGAGGGGTAATGGCAATGAGCAGTTCTTC.

This clonotype was detected only a few times. The chain is built from TRBV5-1 and TRBJ2-3, with 8 bases fitting TRBD1. The germline V gene has CDR1 SGHRS and CDR2 YFSETQ. The CDR3 is 15 residues long. Germline trimming cut 3 bases from V and 5 bases from J; bases unmatched to any gene: 8. Written as DNA, the CDR3 is TGCGCCAGCAGCTGGACAGGGAAGGTGGGAGATACGCAGTATTTT. Translated, it gives CASSWTGKVGDTQYF. Drawing the rest from reference TRBV5-1 and TRBJ2-3, the complete variable domain is KAGVTQTPRYLIKTRGQQVTLSCSPISGHRSVSWYQQTPGQGLQFLFEYFSETQRNKGNFPGRFSGRQFSNSRSEMNVSTLELGDSALYLCASSWTGKVGDTQYFGPGTRLTVL.